This T cell receptor beta chain came from a study of T-cell reconstitution after alpha-beta-depleted transplantation in children. V lost 10 bases and J 0 bases, leaving 7 bases between the germline ends. This CDR3 contains 13 residues. Per the germline V gene, CDR1 is ENHRY and CDR2 is SYGVKD. This clonotype was observed at least ten times. During its preparation, the TCRbeta library received unique molecular identifiers. From the PCR reads, TCRdb called clonotypes with MiXCR, one entry per CDR3 protein. This sample has some 550,000 distinct CDR3 sequences, with about 21% found just once. The V gene is TRBV10-3, the J gene TRBJ2-6; D remains unclear. This receptor was obtained from a boy less than two years old who had a stem cell transplant for acute myeloid leukemia, so the T cells may come from the graft donor. This specimen was PBMCs, mostly from graft donor cells, taken 360 days after TCRalphabeta/CD19-depleted stem cell transplant. As DNA, the CDR3 is TGTGCCACTGAACCCTCTGGGGCCAACGTCCTGACTTTC. Translation: CATEPSGANVLTF.